Following are 27 T cell receptor beta chains from one sample sequenced in a study of identical twins. TCRdb redid the calling of the 5' RACE reads with MiXCR, one entry per CDR3 protein. The table records under 450,000 distinct CDR3 sequences, approximately 17% of them present only once. Source material: naive T cells sorted from blood. These receptors were obtained from a man in his fifties in good health.

The chain recombines TRBV28 with TRBJ2-3; TRBD2 agrees at 15 bases. After removal of 1 base from V and 4 bases from J, the junction contained 9 bases not matched to a gene. Germline CDR1 reads MDHEN; CDR2 reads SYDVKM. The CDR3 loop spans 19 amino acids. Written as DNA, the CDR3 is TGTGCCAGCAGTTTATTTTGGACTAGCGGGAGGGCCGGCGCAGATACGCAGTATTTT. It encodes CASSLFWTSGRAGADTQYF.

This clonotype has a handful of counts. J is TRBJ1-4 and V is TRBV20-1; the D is unclear. The germline V gene has CDR1 DFQATT and CDR2 SNEGSKA (reference sequence). V was clipped by 0 bases and J by 5 bases, with 4 bases between them. This CDR3 has 12 residues. The CDR3 bases are TGCAGTGCTAGAGACAAAAATGAAAAACTGTTTTTT. Protein product: CSARDKNEKLFF.

The table lists this clonotype with many counts. V usage is TRBV28 and J usage is TRBJ1-2; TRBD1 agrees at 9 bases. V dropped 5 bases and J dropped 8; count of bases not matched to a gene: 12. CDR1 MDHEN and CDR2 SYDVKM come from the germline V gene. There are 15 residues in the CDR3. CDR3 sequence (DNA): TGTGCCAGCAGTACAGGGGGCAAAATCGTAGGAGGCTACACCTTC. Protein: CASSTGGKIVGGYTF.

This clonotype was detected ten times or more. One end of the junction varies from germline; a read error may be responsible. The V call is TRBV7-7, the J call TRBJ2-1; D is perhaps TRBD2 (5 bases). The CDR3 totals 14 residues. Per germline, CDR1 SSHAT and CDR2 FNYEAQ (reference sequence). As DNA, the CDR3 is TGTGCTAGCAGCTTAAACAGCGGAGGAAATGAGCAGTTCTTC. Translating gives CASSLNSGGNEQFF. The full variable domain, with the rest looked up from reference TRBV7-7 and TRBJ2-1, is GAGVSQSPRYKVTKRGQDVTLRCDPISSHATLYWYQQALGQGPEFLTYFNYEAQPDKSGLPSDRFSAERPEGSISTLTIQRTEQRDSAMYRCASSLNSGGNEQFFGPGTRLTVL.

This clonotype occurred a few times. The rearrangement joins TRBV20-1 to TRBJ2-7; D not resolved. Trimming pared 0 bases from V and 3 bases from J, leaving 9 bases between. The germline CDR1 and CDR2 sequences are DFQATT and SNEGSKA (reference sequence). There are 13 residues in the CDR3. CDR3 residues: CSARDPGSYEQYF. Here the CDR3 DNA reads TGCAGTGCTAGAGATCCCGGAAGCTACGAGCAGTACTTC.

Only a few counts were recorded for this clonotype. The chain joins TRBV29-1 to TRBJ2-2; weak D call: TRBD1 (5 bases). The germline V gene has CDR1 SQVTM and CDR2 ANQGSEA. This CDR3 is 12 amino acids long. The ends were cut back, 4 bases at V and 7 bases at J, with 10 bases in the middle. In nucleotides, the CDR3 is TGCAGCGTTGGCCAGGGCCACGGGGAGCTGTTTTTT. Encoded protein: CSVGQGHGELFF.

This clonotype has more than one count but fewer than ten. CDR3 region: CASSLWGRVQETQYF. The CDR3 nucleotides read TGTGCCAGCAGTTTATGGGGCAGGGTCCAAGAGACCCAGTACTTC. This sequence joins TRBV28 and TRBJ2-5, with D possibly being TRBD1 (5 bases). Germline V gene lookup returns CDR1 MDHEN and CDR2 SYDVKM. This CDR3 is 15 amino acids long. Trimming pared 0 bases from V and 1 base from J, leaving 9 bases between.

The chain uses TRBV5-5 and TRBJ2-7; tentatively, D is TRBD1 or TRBD2 (5 bases each). The germline CDR1 and CDR2 sequences are SGHKS and YYEKEE (reference sequence). This CDR3 is 14 amino acids long. The ends were cut back, 3 bases at V and 2 bases at J, with 12 bases in the middle. The DNA of the CDR3 is TGTGCCAGCAGCTGGGACGTGGGAACCTACGAGCAGTACTTC. Translation gives CASSWDVGTYEQYF. The full variable domain, with the rest looked up from reference TRBV5-5 and TRBJ2-7, is DAGVTQSPTHLIKTRGQQVTLRCSPISGHKSVSWYQQVLGQGPQFIFQYYEKEERGRGNFPDRFSARQFPNYSSELNVNALLLGDSALYLCASSWDVGTYEQYFGPGTRLTVT.

This clonotype was seen at least ten times. The chain joins TRBV12-3 or TRBV12-4 to TRBJ2-3; 8 nucleotides line up with TRBD2. The CDR3 sequence is 15 residues long. The junction had 4 bases not matched to a gene; V was cut back by 3 bases and J by 2 bases. The CDR3 reads CASSFGGRFTDTQYF. The DNA for the CDR3 is TGTGCCAGCAGTTTTGGCGGGAGGTTCACAGATACGCAGTATTTT.

The chain combines TRBV6-2 or TRBV6-3 with TRBJ2-7; D unresolved. This CDR3 is built from 15 residues. Trimming removed 0 bases at V and 7 bases at J, with 16 bases between. Germline-derived CDR1 and CDR2 are MNHEY and SVGEGT. The CDR3 DNA follows: TGTGCCAGCAGTTACTCCTCTGCAGGAGTGAGAGAGCAGTACTTC. Amino acid sequence: CASSYSSAGVREQYF.

This clonotype was seen a handful of times. The chain joins TRBV4-2 to TRBJ2-7; D is unclear. Germline V gives CDR1 LGHNA, CDR2 YNFKEQ. Trimming took off 1 base at V and 0 bases at J, with 13 bases between the two ends. This CDR3 spans 16 amino acids. The CDR3, as DNA: TGTGCCAGCAGCCAAGGTAAAGCCTATAGCTCCTACGAGCAGTACTTC. Translated: CASSQGKAYSSYEQYF.

This chain links TRBV11-2 with TRBJ2-3; 9 bases are shared with TRBD2. Looked up from germline, CDR1 is SGHAT and CDR2 is FQNNGV. The CDR3 has 20 residues. Trimming at V came to 5 bases and at J to 0 bases, leaving 18 bases not matched to a gene. CDR3 nucleotides: TGTGCCAGCAGCCTACAAGTAGCGGGAGTGACCAGATCTAGCACAGATACGCAGTATTTT. Encoded protein: CASSLQVAGVTRSSTDTQYF.

This clonotype was detected once. A junction end diverges from the germline sequence, so it may reflect a read error. The genes are TRBV20-1 and TRBJ2-1; D tentatively reads TRBD1 or TRBD2 (6 bases each). The CDR3 runs 13 residues. The V gene's germline CDR1 is DFQATT and CDR2 SNEGSKA (reference sequence). This CDR3 is CSASPGAYNEQLF. CDR3 nucleotides: TGCAGTGCTAGTCCGGGGGCCTACAATGAGCAGCTCTTC.

The chain links TRBV4-1 to TRBJ2-1; 7 nucleotides agree with TRBD1. This CDR3 is 13 amino acids long. Germline loops: CDR1 MGHRA, CDR2 YSYEKL. Trimming at V came to 8 bases and at J to 4 bases, leaving 5 bases not matched to a gene. The CDR3 nucleotides read TGCGCCAGCGGGACAGCCATGTACAATGAGCAGTTCTTC. Its protein product is CASGTAMYNEQFF.

This clonotype appeared many times. The chain employs TRBV2 and TRBJ2-7; 9 bases line up with TRBD2. In germline, CDR1 is SNHLY, CDR2 FYNNEI. This CDR3 is 13 amino acids long. Unmatched junction bases numbered 7, after V lost 7 bases and J lost 6 bases. CDR3 in DNA: TGTGCCAGCACCGGGACTAGCTTTTCCGAGCAGTACTTC. Translating it yields CASTGTSFSEQYF. The full variable domain, in which reference TRBV2 and TRBJ2-7 provide the parts outside the CDR3, is EPEVTQTPSHQVTQMGQEVILRCVPISNHLYFYWYRQILGQKVEFLVSFYNNEISEKSEIFDDQFSVERPDGSNFTLKIRSTKLEDSAMYFCASTGTSFSEQYFGPGTRLTVT.

This sequence joins TRBV20-1 and TRBJ2-3; possible D gene TRBD2, 7 bases. V lost 1 base, J lost 2 bases, and 19 bases lay in between. This CDR3 has 17 residues. Germline CDR1 is DFQATT and CDR2 is SNEGSKA (reference sequence). CDR3 sequence: CSARGGGGGGFTDTQYF. The CDR3 nucleotides read TGCAGTGCTAGAGGAGGAGGGGGGGGTGGTTTCACAGATACGCAGTATTTT.

In its sample, this clonotype was seen many times. The rearrangement joins TRBV10-3 to TRBJ2-1, with D unresolved. Germline V gene data show CDR1 as ENHRY and CDR2 as SYGVKD. The CDR3 loop spans 13 amino acids. Trimming cost V 0 bases and J 6 bases, with 6 bases left between them. In nucleotides, the CDR3 is TGTGCCATCAGTGAGTCAGAAGTCAATGAGCAGTTCTTC. Translated, it gives CAISESEVNEQFF.

This clonotype has a count of ten or more. V is TRBV15 and J is TRBJ2-1, with 10 bases that match TRBD2. This CDR3 spans 16 amino acids. Germline values: CDR1 LNHNV, CDR2 YYDKDF (reference sequence). V lost 5 bases, J lost 4 bases, and 8 bases stayed unmatched. CDR3 loop: CATSPRSGGKYNEQFF. The CDR3 DNA reads as TGTGCCACCAGCCCCCGTAGCGGGGGGAAGTACAATGAGCAGTTCTTC.

This clonotype was seen repeatedly, ten times or more. The chain combines TRBV20-1 with TRBJ1-1; TRBD1 might be the D (6 bases). V lost 1 base and J 6 bases, leaving 12 bases between the germline ends. Looked up from germline, CDR1 is DFQATT and CDR2 is SNEGSKA (reference sequence). CDR3 length: 13 amino acids. CDR3 region: CSARGTGIPEAFF. CDR3 bases: TGCAGTGCTAGAGGTACAGGGATCCCTGAAGCTTTCTTT.

The chain carries TRBV28 and TRBJ1-5; TRBD1 matches at 8 bases. The germline gives CDR1 MDHEN, CDR2 SYDVKM. The CDR3 covers 15 residues. The V gene end was trimmed by 5 bases and the J gene end by 7 bases; junction bases not matched to a gene: 10. The CDR3 is CASSPGTGRGQPQHF. The CDR3, as DNA: TGTGCCAGCAGTCCCGGGACAGGAAGAGGCCAGCCCCAGCATTTT. Filled out from reference TRBV28 and TRBJ1-5, the complete variable domain reads DVKVTQSSRYLVKRTGEKVFLECVQDMDHENMFWYRQDPGLGLRLIYFSYDVKMKEKGDIPEGYSVSREKKERFSLILESASTNQTSMYLCASSPGTGRGQPQHFGDGTRLSIL.

This clonotype appeared a few times. The chain recombines TRBV29-1 with TRBJ1-2, with D unclear. The CDR3 is made up of 12 amino acids. The ends were cut back, 7 bases at V and 6 bases at J, with 15 bases in the middle. Germline V gives CDR1 SQVTM, CDR2 ANQGSEA. This chain's CDR3 is CSAGREADGYTF. CDR3 nucleotide sequence: TGCAGCGCTGGGAGGGAAGCTGATGGCTACACCTTC.

This clonotype came up many times. J is TRBJ1-6 and V is TRBV9; TRBD1 is a possible D gene (5 bases). Deletions cut 4 bases from V and 11 bases from J, with 22 bases between. The CDR3 length is 16 residues. Germline CDR1 is SGDLS and CDR2 is YYNGEE. The CDR3 loop reads CASSPGDTGYLTPLHF. Written as DNA, the CDR3 is TGTGCCAGCAGCCCAGGAGACACAGGTTATCTGACACCCCTCCACTTT.

V usage is TRBV11-2 and J usage is TRBJ2-1; D unclear. V was trimmed by 2 bases and J by 8 bases, leaving 13 bases between them. CDR3 length equals 14 residues. Per germline, CDR1 SGHAT and CDR2 FQNNGV. The CDR3 region is CASSLLFRPHEQFF. For the CDR3, the DNA is TGTGCCAGCAGCTTATTGTTCCGGCCCCATGAGCAGTTCTTC.

This clonotype was detected ten times or more. The CDR3 coding sequence is TGCGCCAGTCAGGGACTAGCATGGGCAGATACGCAGTATTTT. Amino acids: CASQGLAWADTQYF. The chain uses TRBV5-1 and TRBJ2-3, with 9 bases fitting TRBD2. Germline V gene data show CDR1 as SGHRS and CDR2 as YFSETQ. Germline trimming cut 8 bases from V and 4 bases from J; bases unmatched to any gene: 8. The CDR3 loop spans 14 amino acids.

The V call is TRBV10-3, the J call TRBJ1-1; 8 bases match TRBD1. CDR3 size: 14 residues. CDR1 ENHRY and CDR2 SYGVKD come from the germline V gene. V lost 7 bases, J lost 2 bases, and 6 bases stayed unmatched. CDR3 sequence (DNA): TGTGCCATCAAGTTGGGACAGGAAAACACTGAAGCTTTCTTT. Translating it yields CAIKLGQENTEAFF.

This chain joins TRBV7-2 and TRBJ2-1; 7 nucleotides align to TRBD1. Germline V lookup: CDR1 SGHTA, CDR2 FQGNSA. V lost 5 bases and J lost 4; bases outside the gene matches: 5. This CDR3 is 14 amino acids long. The CDR3 DNA reads as TGTGCCAGCAGCCCCCGGGACAGTTACAATGAGCAGTTCTTC. Residues: CASSPRDSYNEQFF.

The J gene is TRBJ1-5, the V gene TRBV5-1; D unresolved. The CDR3 runs to 15 residues. The V and J ends lost 0 bases and 0 bases respectively, with 7 bases between them. The germline gives CDR1 SGHRS, CDR2 YFSETQ. The CDR3 region has the DNA TGCGCCAGCAGCTTGGACAGCTATAGCAATCAGCCCCAGCATTTT. Amino acids: CASSLDSYSNQPQHF. Full variable domain (outside the CDR3, taken from reference TRBV5-1 and TRBJ1-5): KAGVTQTPRYLIKTRGQQVTLSCSPISGHRSVSWYQQTPGQGLQFLFEYFSETQRNKGNFPGRFSGRQFSNSRSEMNVSTLELGDSALYLCASSLDSYSNQPQHFGDGTRLSIL.